A single TCR beta chain is shown here with its context. Its antigen remains unknown. The data derive from a study of blood T cells in healthy people across ages. Overall study findings and caveats: As age increased, TCR beta diversity per million T cells fell in a roughly linear fashion. The lack of PBMC sorting stopped any conclusive naive versus antigen-experienced comparison.

Combining a sample-barcoded 5' primer with a J-beta primer mix, a second PCR ran for roughly 7 to 12 cycles. A single record per CDR3 protein comes from TCRdb applying MiXCR to the 5' RACE reads. The data hold 2 million or so distinct CDR3 sequences, with about 50% observed a single time. The sample comprised blood. The TCR originated in a woman in her forties in good health.

CDR3 region: CASSLVPRGGGYTF. Written as DNA, the CDR3 is TGTGCCAGCAGTTTAGTTCCCCGGGGAGGCGGCTACACCTTC. The chain couples TRBV12-3 or TRBV12-4 to TRBJ1-2; D is undetermined. The CDR3 is 14 amino acids. Trimming shortened V by 1 base and J by 8 bases, and 14 bases separated the two germline ends.